Given below is one TCR beta chain in context. Germline V gene sequence: CDR1 KGHSH, CDR2 LQKENI. The CDR3 has 15 amino acids. V lost 6 bases to trimming and J lost 4 bases; unmatched junction nucleotides: 9. These data originate in a study of blood T cell repertoires in COVID-19. Profiled with immunoSEQ multiplex PCR; TCRdb holds only in-frame clones, not every one. The profile covers about 75,000 clones, with 60% to 85% appearing a single time and about 5% taken by the ten largest. The source material was peripheral blood. The origin of this receptor is an elderly woman with active or convalescent COVID-19. The gene calls are TRBV18 and TRBJ1-2; 9 bases map to TRBD1. CDR3 bases: TGTGCCAGCTCGCTGGGACAGGGCGCGAGCTATGGCTACACCTTC. It translates to CASSLGQGASYGYTF.